The rows below give T cell receptor beta chains drawn from one sample of a study of blood T cell repertoires in COVID-19. Clones were read by immunoSEQ multiplex PCR, and TCRdb kept only the in-frame ones, dropping some. Among about 400,000 clones, 85% to 90% were seen once, and the ten largest hold around 0.91%. The specimen sequenced was PBMCs or T cells enriched from blood (not recorded which). These receptors all stem from a woman aged 25 to 39 with acute COVID-19. The CDR3 runs from the conserved cysteine through the conserved F or W.

V	CDR3
TRBV7-9	CASSHPGQRNYGYTF
TRBV6-5	CASKETVNTEAFF
TRBV3-1/TRBV3-2	CASRLSGDPLYEQYF
TRBV5-1	CASSITGGSTEAFF
TRBV5-6	CASSQGNQGSGQPQHF
TRBV7-2	CASSLNPTSSGNTIYF
TRBV7-2	CASSQQAGGYTF
TRBV24-1	CATSDPSYNEQFF
TRBV5-8	CASSLSVYYSNQPQHF
TRBV2	CASSNTGEVTEAFF
TRBV9	CASSLNTGELFF
TRBV29-1	CSVGGWATDTQYF
TRBV4-3	CASSQDQEYGYTF
TRBV5-1	CASSHTGGIYGYTF
TRBV20-1	CSASSSTATGQYF
TRBV5-8	CASTRGRGFNYGYTF
TRBV5-1	CASSLESGQGQGYTF
TRBV19	CASSVSGGYEQYF
TRBV5-4	CASSPGISGVPQYF
TRBV7-9	CASSLAGQGHGYTF
TRBV7-9	CASSPAGQSNTEAFF
TRBV24-1	CATSTPRRDQETQYF
TRBV29-1	CSVEDRGSGGEKLFF
TRBV14	CASSQDQWRGARQETQYF
TRBV5-6	CASSSRSSGGAPDTQYF
TRBV5-1	CASSLVLAGSYEQYF
TRBV7-9	CASSLDSIRDRGNEQYF
TRBV3-1/TRBV3-2	CASSHRESETQYF
TRBV15	CATSRDWGGGHEQFF
TRBV6-2/TRBV6-3	CASSYSFRGIYEQYF
TRBV19	CASSIKAGFEKLFF
TRBV6-6	CASSRFHSSGGFGEQFF
TRBV5-1	CASSLAGEADSPLHF
TRBV5-1	CASSLGLTNSPLHF
TRBV7-2	CASSAHGTSGRSSYNEQFF
TRBV12-2	CASRSGLAGVYNEQFF
TRBV7-9	CASSLRQAGRYEQYF
TRBV3-1/TRBV3-2	CASSPAGGNEQFF
TRBV7-9	CASSSNRDPNEKLFF
TRBV7-6	CASSLGAGGVGDQPQHF
TRBV3-1/TRBV3-2	CASSPLGSSGVYEQYF
TRBV30	CAWSVRAPMRDRETEAFF
TRBV4-3	CASSQGDRQNEKLFF
TRBV28	CASSFLAGAPPGTGELFF
TRBV11-3	CASSRRGYNEQFF
TRBV3-1/TRBV3-2	CASSQAGGVKETQYF
TRBV27	CASSSRGQSLFKNIQYF